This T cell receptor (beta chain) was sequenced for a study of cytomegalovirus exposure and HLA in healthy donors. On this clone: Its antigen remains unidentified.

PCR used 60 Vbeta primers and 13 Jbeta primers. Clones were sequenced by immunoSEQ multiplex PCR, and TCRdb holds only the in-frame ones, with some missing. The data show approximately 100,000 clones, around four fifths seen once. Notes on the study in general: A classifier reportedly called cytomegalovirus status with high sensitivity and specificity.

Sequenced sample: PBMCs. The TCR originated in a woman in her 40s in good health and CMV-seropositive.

CDR3 in amino acids: CASSEQERGNQPQHF. The CDR3 DNA is TGTGCCAGCAGTGAGCAGGAGAGGGGCAATCAGCCCCAGCATTTT. The chain links TRBV6-1 to TRBJ1-5; no clear D gene. In germline, CDR1 is MNHNS, CDR2 SASEGT. Trimming cost V 3 bases and J 2 bases, with 11 bases left between them. The CDR3 is 15 amino acids.